This TCR beta chain originates from a study of circulating and synovial CD4+ cells in juvenile arthritis. Whole-study results and caveats: CPL and bulk CD4 samples differed at least tenfold in T cell genomes. Overlap with synovium rose as more T cells were sequenced. Traditional Vbeta family usage analysis missed the pathogenic-like versus bulk difference. Circulating pathogenic-like lymphocytes shared a substantially higher fraction of CDR3 sequences with synovium than bulk blood.

Germline V lookup: CDR1 MGHDK, CDR2 SYGVNS. With V trimmed by 4 bases and J by 2 bases, 13 bases remained unmatched. The CDR3 runs 17 residues. The protocol was immunoSEQ multiplex PCR, while the TCRdb copy is restricted to in-frame clones and leaves out a portion. The sample gives over 30,000 clones, about 94% of which show up once; 0.7% is in the top ten. A single count supports this clone. Antigen specificity is unknown. The chain couples TRBV25-1 to TRBJ2-7, with 8 positions matching TRBD1. The sequencing input was CD4+ T cells from blood. The clonotype originates from a human donor with juvenile idiopathic arthritis. Here the CDR3 DNA reads TGTGCCAGCAGTGTCTGGAAAGTCGGGACAGGAACCTACGAGCAGTACTTC. This encodes CASSVWKVGTGTYEQYF.